Listed below are T cell receptor beta chains from one sample, sequenced in a study of response to subunit inactivated influenza vaccine. TCRdb fed the RT-PCR reads into MiXCR, producing one record per CDR3 protein. The sample shows some 550,000 distinct CDR3 sequences, roughly 25% of them seen only once. These same data were also listed under a study on T cells expressing NK-cell markers.

The sample in question was CD4+ T cells sorted from PBMCs, obtained 11 to 12 days after vaccination. All receptors derive from a man aged 45-60 years who received an inactivated influenza vaccine. CDR3s include the opening cysteine and the closing phenylalanine or tryptophan. A D gene is named only where the DNA matches it firmly. Where a row states a size, it is once, few, many or the class of an expanded clone; other rows omit it.

v_call,d_call,j_call,clone_size,cdr3_aa,cdr3_nt
TRBV4-1,-,TRBJ2-3,-,CAISQDHSTDTQYF,TGCGCCATCAGCCAAGATCACAGCACAGATACGCAGTATTTT
TRBV7-8,TRBD1,TRBJ1-4,-,CASSLPYRGTNEKLFF,TGTGCCAGCAGCTTACCTTACAGGGGGACTAATGAAAAACTGTTTTTT
TRBV6-1,-,TRBJ1-4,few,CASSGPDRGSNEKLFF,TGTGCCAGCAGTGGACCGGACCGCGGGTCTAATGAAAAACTGTTTTTT
TRBV2,TRBD1,TRBJ2-2,-,CASSGDRGTLNTGELFF,TGTGCCAGCAGTGGGGACAGGGGGACACTGAACACCGGGGAGCTGTTTTTT
TRBV5-1,TRBD1,TRBJ2-2,few,CASSLEPDRGYTGELFF,TGCGCCAGCAGCCTAGAACCTGACAGGGGCTACACCGGGGAGCTGTTTTTT
TRBV20-1,TRBD2,TRBJ2-7,-,CSASGGTSSYEQYF,TGCAGTGCTAGTGGTGGGACTAGCTCCTACGAGCAGTACTTC
TRBV12-3/TRBV12-4,-,TRBJ1-5,few,CASSSRTAPRQPQHF,TGTGCCAGCAGTTCGAGGACAGCCCCCCGGCAGCCCCAGCATTTT
TRBV29-1,TRBD2,TRBJ2-7,-,CSVERGLAGGPYEQYF,TGCAGCGTTGAAAGGGGACTAGCGGGAGGGCCCTACGAGCAGTACTTC
TRBV12-3/TRBV12-4,-,TRBJ1-1,few,CASSLTARAEAFF,TGTGCCAGCAGTTTAACAGCCAGGGCTGAAGCTTTCTTT
TRBV7-2,-,TRBJ2-3,once,CASSFGVWTDTQYF,TGTGCCAGCAGCTTTGGGGTCTGGACAGATACGCAGTATTTT
TRBV5-1,TRBD2,TRBJ2-3,few,CASSSSGRDGDTQYF,TGCGCCAGCAGCTCTAGCGGGAGGGATGGAGATACGCAGTATTTT
TRBV18,-,TRBJ2-5,many,CASSPGSRETQYF,TGTGCCAGCTCACCGGGAAGCCGGGAGACCCAGTACTTC
TRBV6-2/TRBV6-3,-,TRBJ2-2,few,CASSYPNSATGELFF,TGTGCCAGCAGTTACCCGAACTCGGCCACCGGGGAGCTGTTTTTT
TRBV3-1,-,TRBJ2-1,-,CASTWTASSYNEQFF,TGTGCCAGCACCTGGACCGCCAGCTCCTACAATGAGCAGTTCTTC
TRBV29-1,TRBD1,TRBJ1-2,-,CSDLDRANYGYTF,TGCAGCGACCTAGACAGGGCCAACTATGGCTACACCTTC
TRBV7-8,TRBD2,TRBJ2-1,many,CASSPALREGPNEQFF,TGTGCCAGCAGCCCGGCCCTCCGGGAGGGCCCCAATGAGCAGTTCTTC
TRBV7-9,TRBD2,TRBJ2-1,-,CASSPSGRRGAAREQFF,TGTGCCAGCAGTCCTAGTGGTCGGCGGGGGGCAGCAAGGGAGCAGTTCTTC
TRBV6-2/TRBV6-3,-,TRBJ2-5,-,CASTPKRGTGRLGTQYF,TGTGCCAGCACCCCGAAACGAGGCACGGGAAGGTTGGGGACCCAGTACTTC
TRBV12-3/TRBV12-4,-,TRBJ2-1,-,CASAPFDSGEQFF,TGTGCCAGCGCGCCGTTCGACTCGGGTGAGCAGTTCTTC
TRBV6-5,TRBD1,TRBJ2-5,few,CASSYRGLRTQYF,TGTGCCAGCAGCTACAGGGGGCTAAGAACCCAGTACTTC
TRBV6-1,TRBD1,TRBJ1-5,few,CASSPSPGQGDQPQHF,TGTGCCAGCAGTCCTTCCCCGGGACAGGGGGATCAGCCCCAGCATTTT
TRBV7-8,-,TRBJ1-4,-,CASSPVRWGPPNEKLFF,TGTGCCAGCAGCCCCGTGAGGTGGGGACCACCTAATGAAAAACTGTTTTTT
TRBV7-9,-,TRBJ1-6,once,CASSLAGGNYSPLHF,TGTGCCAGCAGCTTAGCGGGAGGGAACTATTCACCCCTCCACTTT
TRBV4-1,-,TRBJ1-6,-,CASSQDLAGASPLHF,TGCGCCAGCAGCCAAGATTTGGCAGGTGCCTCACCCCTCCACTTT